The subject of this entry is one TCR beta chain. Assay: immunoSEQ multiplex PCR; the TCRdb copy retains only in-frame clones and omits some. The top ten clones hold around 4% of a sample with 300,000 or so clones, over 80% of them seen once. The data derive from a study of blood T cell repertoires in COVID-19. For the study at large: The analysed material was cDNA or gDNA that came from T cells, B-cell-depleted T cells, or PBMCs.

The germline V and J ends were trimmed by 4 bases and 3 bases, with 3 bases remaining between them. The CDR3 extends over 11 amino acids. CDR1 KGHDR and CDR2 SFDVKD come from the germline V gene. Source material: peripheral blood. The chain links TRBV24-1 to TRBJ2-7; D gene ambiguous. This TCR derives from a woman between 50 and 59 years old with active or convalescent COVID-19. The CDR3 nucleotides read TGTGCCACCAGTGACTACTACGAGCAGTACTTC. This gives the protein CATSDYYEQYF.